This entry features one T cell receptor (beta chain) sequence. Its antigen remains unknown. The CDR3 runs 12 residues. The germline CDR1 and CDR2 sequences are MGHRA and YSYEKL. V was cut by 1 base and J by 4 bases, with 1 base left in between. Repertoires were generated with immunoSEQ multiplex PCR, while TCRdb's copy carries only in-frame clones and drops some. The table records tens of thousands of clones, over 75% of them present only once. The sample belongs to a study of OX40 agonist ivuxolimab in advanced cancers. On the study more broadly: Dosing consisted of intravenous ivuxolimab at 0.01 to 10 mg/kg every 2 weeks. Three patients showed partial responses: one hepatocellular carcinoma and two cutaneous melanoma cases. At around 81% male, the cohort had a mean age of about 60 years, ranging from about 20 to 80.

Study-wide results and limits: CD4+ and CD8+ blood T cells expanded clonally by week 6 at 0.1 to 3.0 mg/kg.

This chain uses TRBV4-1 with TRBJ2-2; D is ambiguous. The specimen comprised CD4+ or CD8+ T cells sorted from blood, sampled in a trial of the OX40 agonist ivuxolimab. This receptor was identified in an adult with an advanced solid tumor such as melanoma, head and neck, liver or kidney cancer. The chain's CDR3 is CASSQATGELFF. CDR3 nucleotides: TGCGCCAGCAGCCAAGCCACCGGGGAGCTGTTTTTT.